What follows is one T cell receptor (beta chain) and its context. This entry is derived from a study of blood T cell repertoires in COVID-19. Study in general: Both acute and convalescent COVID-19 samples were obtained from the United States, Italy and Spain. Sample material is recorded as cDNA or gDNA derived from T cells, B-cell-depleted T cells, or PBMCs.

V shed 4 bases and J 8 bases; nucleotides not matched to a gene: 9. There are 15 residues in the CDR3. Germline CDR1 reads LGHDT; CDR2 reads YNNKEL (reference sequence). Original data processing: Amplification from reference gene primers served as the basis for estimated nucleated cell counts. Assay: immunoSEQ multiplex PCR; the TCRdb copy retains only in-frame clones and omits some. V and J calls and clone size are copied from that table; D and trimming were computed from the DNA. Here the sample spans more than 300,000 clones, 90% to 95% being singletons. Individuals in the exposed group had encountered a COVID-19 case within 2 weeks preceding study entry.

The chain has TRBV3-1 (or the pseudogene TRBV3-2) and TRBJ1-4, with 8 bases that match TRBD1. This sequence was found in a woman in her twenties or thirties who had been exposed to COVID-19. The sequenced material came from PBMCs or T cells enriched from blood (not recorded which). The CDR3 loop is CASSLDRGGWEKLFF. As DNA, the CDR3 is TGTGCCAGCAGCCTCGACAGGGGAGGTTGGGAAAAACTGTTTTTT.